This T cell receptor (beta chain) was captured by sequencing in a study of beta chain features in type 1 diabetes. Study in general: Comparable age, gender and cell yields were observed in patients relative to healthy donors. Findings and caveats of the study: All four CD4+ subsets from Type 1 diabetes patients carried moderately but significantly shorter TCRB CDR3s. An over-representation of cells with high TCR expression could result from cDNA sequencing.

CDR1 MDHEN and CDR2 SYDVKM come from the germline V gene. This CDR3 spans 14 amino acids. The entirety of the isolated RNA underwent reverse transcription, so expressed TCRB transcripts were sequenced. The table came from immunoSEQ multiplex PCR; TCRdb's copy has only in-frame clones and leaves some out. This table has 200,000 to 300,000 clones, about a tenth appearing once. Remarks on this clone: What it recognizes is unknown. At one boundary the junction diverges from the germline segment, which might be a read error.

The sequencing sample was made of naive CD4+ T cells from blood. The clonotype originates from a man aged 25-45 years with type 1 diabetes. V and J are TRBV28 and TRBJ1-6; D is perhaps TRBD1 (6 bases). This CDR3 reads CASSPGQLNSPLRF. CDR3 in DNA: TGTGCCAGCAGTCCTGGACAGCTGAATTCACCCCTCCGCTTT.